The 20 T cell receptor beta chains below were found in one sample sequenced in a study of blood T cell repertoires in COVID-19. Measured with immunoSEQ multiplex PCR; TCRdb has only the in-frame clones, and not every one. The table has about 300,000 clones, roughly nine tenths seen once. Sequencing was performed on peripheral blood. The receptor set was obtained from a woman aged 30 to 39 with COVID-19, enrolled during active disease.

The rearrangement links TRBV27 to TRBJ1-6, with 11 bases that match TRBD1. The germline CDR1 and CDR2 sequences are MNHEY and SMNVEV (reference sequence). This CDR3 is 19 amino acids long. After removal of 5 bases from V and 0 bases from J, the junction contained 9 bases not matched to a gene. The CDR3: CASSAHSGTGGSYNSPLHF. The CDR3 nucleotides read TGTGCCAGCAGTGCTCACTCCGGGACAGGGGGCTCCTATAATTCACCCCTCCACTTT.

The CDR3 here is CASSSFGTQETQYF. The DNA for the CDR3 is TGTGCCAGCAGCTCCTTTGGCACCCAAGAGACCCAGTACTTC. The genes are TRBV7-2 and TRBJ2-5; no reliable D call. There are 14 residues in the CDR3. Germline CDR1 and CDR2: SGHTA and FQGNSA. V was clipped by 4 bases and J by 1 base, with 10 bases between them.

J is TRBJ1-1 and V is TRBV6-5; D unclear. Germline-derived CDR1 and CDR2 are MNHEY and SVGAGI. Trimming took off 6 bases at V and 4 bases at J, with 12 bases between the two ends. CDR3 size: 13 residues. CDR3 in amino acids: CASRESRGTEAFF. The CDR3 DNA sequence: TGTGCCAGCAGAGAGTCTCGGGGCACTGAAGCTTTCTTT.

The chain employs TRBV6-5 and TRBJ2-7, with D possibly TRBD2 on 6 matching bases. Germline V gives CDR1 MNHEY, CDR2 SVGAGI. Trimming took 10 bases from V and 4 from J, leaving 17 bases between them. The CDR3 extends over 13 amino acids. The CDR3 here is CATTGLQLYEQYF. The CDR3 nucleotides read TGTGCCACGACGGGACTTCAACTTTACGAGCAGTACTTC.

CDR3 DNA sequence: TGTGCCAGCAGTCCGAGGAAGAGGAACACCGGGGAGCTGTTTTTT. It translates to CASSPRKRNTGELFF. This chain connects TRBV6-5 to TRBJ2-2; D gene unclear. This CDR3 spans 15 amino acids. The V end lost 5 bases, the J end lost 1 base, and 11 bases lay between the germline ends. In germline, CDR1 is MNHEY, CDR2 SVGAGI.

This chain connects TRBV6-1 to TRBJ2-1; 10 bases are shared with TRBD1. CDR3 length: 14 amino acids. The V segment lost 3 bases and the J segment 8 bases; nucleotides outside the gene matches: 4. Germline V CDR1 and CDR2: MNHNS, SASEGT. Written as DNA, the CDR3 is TGTGCCAGCAGTGAGGGACAGGGGAGTTATGAGCAGTTCTTC. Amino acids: CASSEGQGSYEQFF.

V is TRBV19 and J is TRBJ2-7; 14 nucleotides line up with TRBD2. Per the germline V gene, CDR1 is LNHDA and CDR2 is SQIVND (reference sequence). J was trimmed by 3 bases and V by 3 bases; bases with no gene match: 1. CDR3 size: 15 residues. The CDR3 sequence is CASSIGTSGSYEQYF. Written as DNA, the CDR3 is TGTGCCAGTAGTATTGGGACTAGCGGGAGCTACGAGCAGTACTTC.

CDR3 protein: CASSSAGGVRGYTF. The DNA for the CDR3 is TGCGCCAGCAGCTCCGCCGGGGGGGTCCGTGGCTACACCTTC. The V gene is TRBV5-1, the J gene TRBJ1-2; possible D gene TRBD1, 5 bases. The CDR3 length is 14 residues. The V and J ends lost 3 bases and 7 bases respectively, with 16 bases between them. Germline loops: CDR1 SGHRS, CDR2 YFSETQ.

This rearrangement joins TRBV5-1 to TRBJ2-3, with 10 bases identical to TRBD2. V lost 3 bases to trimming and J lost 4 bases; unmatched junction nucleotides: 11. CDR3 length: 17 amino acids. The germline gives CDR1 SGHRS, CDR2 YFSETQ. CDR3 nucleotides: TGCGCCAGCAGCTCGATGGCTAGCGGGAGTGGCGCAGATACGCAGTATTTT. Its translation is CASSSMASGSGADTQYF.

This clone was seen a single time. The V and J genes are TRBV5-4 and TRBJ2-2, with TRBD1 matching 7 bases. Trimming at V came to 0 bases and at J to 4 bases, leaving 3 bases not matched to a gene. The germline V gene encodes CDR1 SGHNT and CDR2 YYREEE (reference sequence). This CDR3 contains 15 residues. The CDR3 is CASSLVQGSTGELFF. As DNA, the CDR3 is TGTGCCAGCAGCTTGGTACAGGGGAGCACCGGGGAGCTGTTTTTT.

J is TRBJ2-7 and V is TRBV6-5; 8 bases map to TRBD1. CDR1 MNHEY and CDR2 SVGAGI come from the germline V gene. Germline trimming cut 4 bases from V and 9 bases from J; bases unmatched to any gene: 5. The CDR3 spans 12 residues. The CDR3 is CASSSAGTGQYF. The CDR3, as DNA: TGTGCCAGCAGTTCAGCCGGGACAGGGCAGTACTTC.

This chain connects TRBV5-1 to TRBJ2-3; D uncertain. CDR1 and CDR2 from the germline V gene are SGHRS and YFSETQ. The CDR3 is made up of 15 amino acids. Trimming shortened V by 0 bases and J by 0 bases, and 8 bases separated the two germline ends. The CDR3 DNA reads TGCGCCAGCAGCTTGGACAGACCCAGCACAGATACGCAGTATTTT. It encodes CASSLDRPSTDTQYF.

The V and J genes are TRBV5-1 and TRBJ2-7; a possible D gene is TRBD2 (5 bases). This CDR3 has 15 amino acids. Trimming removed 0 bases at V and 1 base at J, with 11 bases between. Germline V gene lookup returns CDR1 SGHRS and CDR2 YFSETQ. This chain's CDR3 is CASSLDVPGSYEQYF. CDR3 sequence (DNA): TGCGCCAGCAGCTTGGATGTTCCGGGGTCCTACGAGCAGTACTTC.

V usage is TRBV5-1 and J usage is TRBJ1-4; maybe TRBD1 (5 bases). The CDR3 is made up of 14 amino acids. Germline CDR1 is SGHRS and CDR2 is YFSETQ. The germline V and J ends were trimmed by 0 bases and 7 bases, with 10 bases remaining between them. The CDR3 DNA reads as TGCGCCAGCAGCTTGGGACAGCTGCCTGAAAAACTGTTTTTT. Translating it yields CASSLGQLPEKLFF.

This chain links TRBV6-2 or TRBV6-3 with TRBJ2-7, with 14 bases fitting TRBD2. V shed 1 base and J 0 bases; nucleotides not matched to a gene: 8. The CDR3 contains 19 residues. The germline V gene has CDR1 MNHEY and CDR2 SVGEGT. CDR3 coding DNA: TGTGCCAGCAGTTACTATGGGACTAGCGGGAGAGTTAGCTCCTACGAGCAGTACTTC. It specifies CASSYYGTSGRVSSYEQYF.

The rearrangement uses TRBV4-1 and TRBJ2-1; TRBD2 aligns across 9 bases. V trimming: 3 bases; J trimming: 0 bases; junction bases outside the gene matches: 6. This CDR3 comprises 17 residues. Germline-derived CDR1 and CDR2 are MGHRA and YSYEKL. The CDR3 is CASSQGSSGSSYNEQFF. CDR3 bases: TGCGCCAGCAGCCAGGGGAGTAGCGGGAGCTCCTACAATGAGCAGTTCTTC.

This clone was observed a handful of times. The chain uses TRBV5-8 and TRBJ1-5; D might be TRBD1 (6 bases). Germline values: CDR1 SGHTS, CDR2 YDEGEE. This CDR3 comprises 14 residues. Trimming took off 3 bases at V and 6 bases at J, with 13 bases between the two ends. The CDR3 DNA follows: TGTGCCAGCAGCTCTACAGGGAGCCGTCAGCCCCAGCATTTT. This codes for CASSSTGSRQPQHF.

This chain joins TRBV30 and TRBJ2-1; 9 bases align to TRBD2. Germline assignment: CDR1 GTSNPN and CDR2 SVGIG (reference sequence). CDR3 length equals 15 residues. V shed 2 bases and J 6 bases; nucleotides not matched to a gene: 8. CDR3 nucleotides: TGTGCCTGGAGTAGGGGTAGCGGGAGACTCAATGAGCAGTTCTTC. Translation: CAWSRGSGRLNEQFF.

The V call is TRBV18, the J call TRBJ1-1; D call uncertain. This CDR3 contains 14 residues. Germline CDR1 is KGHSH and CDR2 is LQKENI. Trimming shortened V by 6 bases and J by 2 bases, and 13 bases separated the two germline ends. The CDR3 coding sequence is TGTGCCAGCTCCTCACCCCTAATCAACACTGAAGCTTTCTTT. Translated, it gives CASSSPLINTEAFF.

The DNA for the CDR3 is TGTGCCAGCAGCTTAACCTCGAGGGCCGGGACAGATACGCAGTATTTT. Translated: CASSLTSRAGTDTQYF. The chain employs TRBV11-3 and TRBJ2-3; TRBD2 is a possible D gene (5 bases). V lost 2 bases, J lost 3 bases, and 15 bases lay in between. Germline values: CDR1 SGHNT, CDR2 YENEEA. The length of the CDR3 is 16 residues.